This T cell receptor (beta chain) was sequenced for a study of OX40 agonist ivuxolimab in advanced cancers. Produced via immunoSEQ multiplex PCR; TCRdb's table is partial and in-frame only. The data hold about 14,000 clones, with around three quarters observed a single time. In the case of this clone: One end of the junction is discordant with germline, which a read error may explain.

The CDR3 covers 13 residues. Germline CDR1 and CDR2: SGHRS and YFSETQ. This clonotype was sampled from an adult with an advanced solid tumor such as melanoma, head and neck, liver or kidney cancer. The genes are TRBV5-1 and TRBJ1-1; 8 bases are a match to TRBD1. Sequencing was performed on CD4+ or CD8+ T cells sorted from blood, taken in a trial of the OX40 agonist ivuxolimab. CDR3 protein: CASRNRGNAEAFF. In nucleotides, the CDR3 is TGCGCCAGCAGAAACAGGGGGAACGCTGAAGCTTTCTTT.